The subject of this entry is one T cell receptor beta chain. Both CD4+ and CD8+ T cells were negatively isolated, and TEMRA cells underwent FACS enrichment. Germline-derived CDR1 and CDR2 are SEHNR and FQNEAQ (reference sequence). Trimming left V 2 bases short and J 0 bases short, with 8 bases between. This CDR3 has 16 amino acids. Reverse transcription of about 0.45 to 1 ug RNA was carried out with random hexamers. Across 54 Vbeta and 13 Jbeta, immunoSEQ multiplex PCR amplified TCR beta CDR3. TCRdb recomputed calls from the immunoSEQ multiplex PCR reads with MiXCR, one row per CDR3 protein. The sample has about 150,000 distinct CDR3 sequences; 90% to 95% are singletons. These data originate in a study of CD8 T cells in Susac syndrome.

Sequences were obtained from CD8+ T cells from PBMCs. The TCR comes from a human donor with multiple sclerosis. V is TRBV7-9 and J is TRBJ2-6; no reliable D call. The DNA for the CDR3 is TGTGCCAGCAGCTTATTAGGGAACTCTGGGGCCAACGTCCTGACTTTC. It translates to CASSLLGNSGANVLTF.